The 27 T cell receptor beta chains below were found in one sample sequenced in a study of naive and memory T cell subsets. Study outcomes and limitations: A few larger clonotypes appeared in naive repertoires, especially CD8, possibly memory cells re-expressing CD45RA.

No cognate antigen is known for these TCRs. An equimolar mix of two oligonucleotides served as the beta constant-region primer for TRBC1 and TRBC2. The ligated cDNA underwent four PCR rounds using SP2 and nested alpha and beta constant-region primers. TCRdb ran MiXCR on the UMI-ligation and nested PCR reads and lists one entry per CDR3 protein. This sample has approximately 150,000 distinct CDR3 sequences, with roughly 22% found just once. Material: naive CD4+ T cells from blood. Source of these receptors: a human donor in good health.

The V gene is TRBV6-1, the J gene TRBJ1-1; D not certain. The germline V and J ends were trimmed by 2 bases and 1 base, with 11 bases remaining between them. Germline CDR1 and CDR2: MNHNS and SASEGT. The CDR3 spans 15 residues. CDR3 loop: CASSEPTKPNTEAFF. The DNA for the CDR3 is TGTGCCAGCAGTGAACCCACTAAGCCGAACACTGAAGCTTTCTTT.

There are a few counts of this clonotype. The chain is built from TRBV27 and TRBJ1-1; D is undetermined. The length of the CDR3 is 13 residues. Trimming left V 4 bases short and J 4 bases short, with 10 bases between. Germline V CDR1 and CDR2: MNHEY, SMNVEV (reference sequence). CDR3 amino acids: CASSSRALTEAFF. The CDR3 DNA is TGTGCCAGCAGTTCCCGGGCCCTCACTGAAGCTTTCTTT.

CDR3 amino acids: CANLKSSGNTIYF. CDR3 in DNA: TGTGCCAACTTAAAGAGCTCTGGAAACACCATATATTTT. This chain links TRBV30 with TRBJ1-3; D unclear. Trimming cost V 8 bases and J 0 bases, with 11 bases left between them. Germline loops: CDR1 GTSNPN, CDR2 SVGIG (reference sequence). The CDR3 runs 13 residues.

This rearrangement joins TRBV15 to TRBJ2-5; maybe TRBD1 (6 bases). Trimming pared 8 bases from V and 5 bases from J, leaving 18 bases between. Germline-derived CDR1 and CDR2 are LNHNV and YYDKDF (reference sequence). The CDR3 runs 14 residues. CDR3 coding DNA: TGTGCCACCCAACGGCACAGGGATAGGGAGACCCAGTACTTC. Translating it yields CATQRHRDRETQYF.

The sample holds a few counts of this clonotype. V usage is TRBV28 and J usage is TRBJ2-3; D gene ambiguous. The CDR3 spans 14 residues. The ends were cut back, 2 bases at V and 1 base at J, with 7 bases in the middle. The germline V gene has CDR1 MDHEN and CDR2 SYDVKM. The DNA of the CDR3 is TGTGCCAGCAGTTTAGACGGGCGCACAGATACGCAGTATTTT. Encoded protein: CASSLDGRTDTQYF. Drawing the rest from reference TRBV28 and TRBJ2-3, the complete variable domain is DVKVTQSSRYLVKRTGEKVFLECVQDMDHENMFWYRQDPGLGLRLIYFSYDVKMKEKGDIPEGYSVSREKKERFSLILESASTNQTSMYLCASSLDGRTDTQYFGPGTRLTVL.

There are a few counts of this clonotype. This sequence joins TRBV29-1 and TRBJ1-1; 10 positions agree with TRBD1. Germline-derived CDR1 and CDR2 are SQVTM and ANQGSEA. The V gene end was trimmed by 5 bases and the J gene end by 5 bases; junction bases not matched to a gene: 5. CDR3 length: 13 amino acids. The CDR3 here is CSVSDRGRTEAFF. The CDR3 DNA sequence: TGCAGCGTTTCCGACAGGGGGCGAACTGAAGCTTTCTTT.

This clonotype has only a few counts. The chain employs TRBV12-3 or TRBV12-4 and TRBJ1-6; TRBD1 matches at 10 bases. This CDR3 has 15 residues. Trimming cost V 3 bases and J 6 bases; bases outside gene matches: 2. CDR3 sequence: CASSFGTGVNSPLHF. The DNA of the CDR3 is TGTGCCAGCAGTTTCGGGACAGGGGTTAATTCACCCCTCCACTTT.

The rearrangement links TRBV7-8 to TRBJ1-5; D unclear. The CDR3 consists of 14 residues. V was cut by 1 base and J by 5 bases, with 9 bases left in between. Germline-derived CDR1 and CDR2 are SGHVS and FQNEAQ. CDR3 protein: CASSLVGDDQPQHF. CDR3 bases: TGTGCCAGCAGCTTAGTTGGGGATGATCAGCCCCAGCATTTT.

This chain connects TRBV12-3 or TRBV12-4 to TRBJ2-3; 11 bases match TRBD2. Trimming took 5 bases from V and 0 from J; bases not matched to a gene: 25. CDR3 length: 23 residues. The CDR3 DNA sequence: TGTGCCAGCAGTGTGACCCCGGGACAGAGACCAAATGGGACTAGCGGAAGCACAGATACGCAGTATTTT. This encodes CASSVTPGQRPNGTSGSTDTQYF.

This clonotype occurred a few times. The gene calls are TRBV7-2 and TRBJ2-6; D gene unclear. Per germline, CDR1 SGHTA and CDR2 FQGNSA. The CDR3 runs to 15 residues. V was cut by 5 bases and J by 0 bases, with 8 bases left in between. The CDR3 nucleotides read TGTGCCAGCAGCCCCTCCCGCTCTGGGGCCAACGTCCTGACTTTC. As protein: CASSPSRSGANVLTF.

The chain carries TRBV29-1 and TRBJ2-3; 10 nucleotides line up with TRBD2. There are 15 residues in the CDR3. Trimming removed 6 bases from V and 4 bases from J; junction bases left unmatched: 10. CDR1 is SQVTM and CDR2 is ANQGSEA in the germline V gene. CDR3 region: CSVGIAGGVADTQYF. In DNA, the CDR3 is TGCAGCGTCGGGATAGCGGGAGGTGTCGCAGATACGCAGTATTTT.

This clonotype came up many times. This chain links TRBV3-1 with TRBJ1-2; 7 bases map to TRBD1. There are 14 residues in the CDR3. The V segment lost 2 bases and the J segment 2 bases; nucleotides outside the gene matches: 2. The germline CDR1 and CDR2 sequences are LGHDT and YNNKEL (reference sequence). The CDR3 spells CASSQRDRNYGYTF. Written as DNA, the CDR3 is TGTGCCAGCAGCCAAAGGGACAGAAACTATGGCTACACCTTC.

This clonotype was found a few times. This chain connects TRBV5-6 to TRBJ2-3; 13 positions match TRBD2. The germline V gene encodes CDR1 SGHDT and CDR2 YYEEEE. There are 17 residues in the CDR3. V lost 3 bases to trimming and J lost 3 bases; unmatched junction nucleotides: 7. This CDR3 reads CASSSKLAGGPTDTQYF. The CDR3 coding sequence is TGTGCCAGCAGCTCAAAACTAGCGGGAGGGCCAACAGATACGCAGTATTTT.

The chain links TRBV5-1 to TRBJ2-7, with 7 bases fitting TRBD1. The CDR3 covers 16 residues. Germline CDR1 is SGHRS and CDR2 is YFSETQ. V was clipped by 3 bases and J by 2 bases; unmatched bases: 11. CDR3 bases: TGCGCCAGCAGCTCAAGAGGCGGTGGGACAGCCTACGAGCAGTACTTC. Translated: CASSSRGGGTAYEQYF.

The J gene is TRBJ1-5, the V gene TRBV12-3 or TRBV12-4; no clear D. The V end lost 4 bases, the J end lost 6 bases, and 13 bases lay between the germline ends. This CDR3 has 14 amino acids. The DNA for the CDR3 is TGTGCCAGCAGTTATCAAGGACGGATTCAGCCCCAGCATTTT. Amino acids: CASSYQGRIQPQHF.

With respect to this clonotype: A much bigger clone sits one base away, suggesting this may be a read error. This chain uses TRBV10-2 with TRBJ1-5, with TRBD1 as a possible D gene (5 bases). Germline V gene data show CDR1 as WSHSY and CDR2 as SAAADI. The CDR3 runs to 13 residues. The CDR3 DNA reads TGCACCAGCAGTGGCAGGGGCAATCAGCCCCAGCATTTT. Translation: CTSSGRGNQPQHF.

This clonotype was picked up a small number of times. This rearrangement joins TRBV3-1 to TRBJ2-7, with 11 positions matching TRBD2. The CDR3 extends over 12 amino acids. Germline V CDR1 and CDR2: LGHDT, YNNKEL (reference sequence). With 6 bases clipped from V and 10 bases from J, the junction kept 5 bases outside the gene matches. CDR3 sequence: CASRSTSGSQYF. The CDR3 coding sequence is TGTGCCAGCAGGTCCACTAGCGGGAGCCAGTACTTC.

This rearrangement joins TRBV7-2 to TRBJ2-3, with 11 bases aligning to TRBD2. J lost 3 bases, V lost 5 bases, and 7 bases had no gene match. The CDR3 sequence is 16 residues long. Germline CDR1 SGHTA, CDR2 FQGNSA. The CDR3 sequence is CASSPRLAGTTDTQYF. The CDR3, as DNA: TGTGCCAGCAGCCCTCGACTAGCGGGGACTACAGATACGCAGTATTTT.

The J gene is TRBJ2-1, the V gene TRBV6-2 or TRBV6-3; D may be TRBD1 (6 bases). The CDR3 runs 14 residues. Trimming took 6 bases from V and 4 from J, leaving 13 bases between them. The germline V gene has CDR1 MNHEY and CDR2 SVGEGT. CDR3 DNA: TGTGCCAGCAGAGCCGGGACACCGTACAATGAGCAGTTCTTC. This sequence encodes CASRAGTPYNEQFF.

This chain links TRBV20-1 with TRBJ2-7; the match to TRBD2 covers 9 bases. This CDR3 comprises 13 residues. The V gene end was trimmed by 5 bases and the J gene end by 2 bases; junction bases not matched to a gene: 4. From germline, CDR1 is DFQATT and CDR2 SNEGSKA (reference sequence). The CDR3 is CSADRGGAYEQYF. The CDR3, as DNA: TGCAGTGCTGATCGCGGGGGGGCCTACGAGCAGTACTTC.

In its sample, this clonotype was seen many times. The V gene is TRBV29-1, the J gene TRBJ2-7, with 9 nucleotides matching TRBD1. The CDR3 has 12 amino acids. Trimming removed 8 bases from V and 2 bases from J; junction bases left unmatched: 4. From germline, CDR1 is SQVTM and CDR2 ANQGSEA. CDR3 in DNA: TGCAGCTACCGGACAGGGGCCTACGAGCAGTACTTC. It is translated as CSYRTGAYEQYF.

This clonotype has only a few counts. This CDR3 is CASSLGGGAGTDTQYF. The DNA for the CDR3 is TGTGCCAGCAGTTTGGGGGGGGGAGCTGGCACAGATACGCAGTATTTT. V and J are TRBV28 and TRBJ2-3, with 7 bases aligning to TRBD2. V was clipped by 3 bases and J by 1 base; unmatched bases: 7. This CDR3 region has 16 residues. Germline loops: CDR1 MDHEN, CDR2 SYDVKM.

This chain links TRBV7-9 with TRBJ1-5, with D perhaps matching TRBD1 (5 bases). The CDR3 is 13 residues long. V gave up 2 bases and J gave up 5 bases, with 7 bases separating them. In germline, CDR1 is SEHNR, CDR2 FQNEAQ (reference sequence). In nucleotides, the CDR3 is TGTGCCAGCAGCTTATGGGGGGATCAGCCCCAGCATTTT. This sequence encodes CASSLWGDQPQHF.

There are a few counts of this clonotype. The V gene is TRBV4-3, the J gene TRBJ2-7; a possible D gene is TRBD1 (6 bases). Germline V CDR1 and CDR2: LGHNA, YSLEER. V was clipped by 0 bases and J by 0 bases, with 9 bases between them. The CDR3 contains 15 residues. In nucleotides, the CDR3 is TGCGCCAGCAGCCAAGATTCAGGGGACTCCTACGAGCAGTACTTC. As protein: CASSQDSGDSYEQYF.

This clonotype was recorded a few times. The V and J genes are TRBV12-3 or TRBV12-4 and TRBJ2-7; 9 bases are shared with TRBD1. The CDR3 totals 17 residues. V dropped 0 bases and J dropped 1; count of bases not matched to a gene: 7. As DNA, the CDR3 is TGTGCCAGCAGTTTAGCGCTCGGACAGGGGAAATCCTACGAGCAGTACTTC. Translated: CASSLALGQGKSYEQYF.

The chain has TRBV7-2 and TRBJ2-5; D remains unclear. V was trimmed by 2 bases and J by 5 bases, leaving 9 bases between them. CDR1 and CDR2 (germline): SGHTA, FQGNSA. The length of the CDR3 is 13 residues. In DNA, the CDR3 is TGTGCCAGCAGCTTATTCCGGACGGAGACCCAGTACTTC. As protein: CASSLFRTETQYF.

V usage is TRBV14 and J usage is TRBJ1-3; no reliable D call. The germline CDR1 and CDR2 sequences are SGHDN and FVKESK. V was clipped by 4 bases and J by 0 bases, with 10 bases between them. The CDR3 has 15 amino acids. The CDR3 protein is CASSPTSISGNTIYF. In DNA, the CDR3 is TGTGCCAGCAGCCCGACAAGTATCTCTGGAAACACCATATATTTT.